This T cell receptor beta chain came from a study of cytomegalovirus exposure and HLA in healthy donors. A note on this clone: This sample includes further DNA sequences coding for the same CDR3.

13 Jbeta primers and 60 Vbeta primers were used for the PCR. TCRdb keeps only in-frame clones here, not all; method: immunoSEQ multiplex PCR. Of some 130,000 clones in the sample, roughly four fifths were seen once. The CDR3 covers 16 residues. J lost 0 bases, V lost 0 bases, and 2 bases had no gene match. The germline V gene encodes CDR1 SGDLS and CDR2 YYNGEE. The J gene is TRBJ2-2, the V gene TRBV9, with TRBD2 identical over 7 bases. Sequencing input: PBMCs. The receptor comes from a woman in her thirties or forties in good health and CMV-seronegative. The DNA of the CDR3 is TGTGCCAGCAGCGTAGGCGGGGGAGCGAACACCGGGGAGCTGTTTTTT. It translates to CASSVGGGANTGELFF.